This entry describes one T cell receptor (beta chain). Using immunoSEQ multiplex PCR, the repertoire was profiled, and TCRdb retains in-frame clones only, with some absent. The sample shows a few hundred thousand clones, approximately 81% of them seen only once. This CDR3 spans 15 amino acids. The germline V gene has CDR1 SGHAT and CDR2 FQNNGV. V lost 5 bases to trimming and J lost 0 bases, with 13 bases between them. The sample originates from a study of blood T cell repertoires in COVID-19. Across the study: The study drew acute and convalescent COVID-19 samples from the United States, Italy and Spain.

The sequenced material came from peripheral blood. This sequence joins TRBV11-2 and TRBJ1-2; TRBD1 might be the D (5 bases). The TCR comes from a man aged 35-49 years with acute or convalescent COVID-19. Here the CDR3 reads CASSALGPANYGYTF. As DNA, the CDR3 is TGTGCCAGCAGCGCGTTGGGGCCAGCTAACTATGGCTACACCTTC.